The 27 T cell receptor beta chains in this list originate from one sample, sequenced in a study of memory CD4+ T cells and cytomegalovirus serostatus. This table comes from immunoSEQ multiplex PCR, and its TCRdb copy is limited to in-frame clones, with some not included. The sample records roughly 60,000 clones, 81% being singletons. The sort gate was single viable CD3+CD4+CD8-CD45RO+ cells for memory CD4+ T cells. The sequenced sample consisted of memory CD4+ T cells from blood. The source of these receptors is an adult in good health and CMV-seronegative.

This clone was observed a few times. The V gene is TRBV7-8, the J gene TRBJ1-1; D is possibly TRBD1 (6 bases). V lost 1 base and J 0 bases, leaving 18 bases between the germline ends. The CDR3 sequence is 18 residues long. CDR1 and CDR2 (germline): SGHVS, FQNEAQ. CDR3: CASSLGRALRGLNTEAFF. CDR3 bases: TGTGCCAGCAGCTTAGGTCGGGCCCTAAGGGGGTTGAACACTGAAGCTTTCTTT.

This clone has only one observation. For the CDR3, the DNA is TGTGCCAGCAGTCCCGGGACTAGCGGGAGACAGGAGCAGTTCTTC. The encoded protein is CASSPGTSGRQEQFF. This chain joins TRBV6-5 and TRBJ2-1, with 14 nucleotides matching TRBD2. V trimming: 5 bases; J trimming: 10 bases; junction bases outside the gene matches: 7. The CDR3 loop spans 15 amino acids. Germline CDR1 and CDR2: MNHEY and SVGAGI.

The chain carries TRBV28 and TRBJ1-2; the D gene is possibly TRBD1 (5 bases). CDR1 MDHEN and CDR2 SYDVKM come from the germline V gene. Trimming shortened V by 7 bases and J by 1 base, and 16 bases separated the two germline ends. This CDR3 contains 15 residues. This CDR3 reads CASTFWSRDNYGYTF. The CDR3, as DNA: TGTGCCAGCACCTTTTGGTCCAGGGATAACTATGGCTACACCTTC.

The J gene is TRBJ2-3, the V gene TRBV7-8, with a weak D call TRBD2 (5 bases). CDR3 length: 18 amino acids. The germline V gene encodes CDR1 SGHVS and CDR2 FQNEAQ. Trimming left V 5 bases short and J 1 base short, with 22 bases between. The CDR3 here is CASSPINPASWRTDTQYF. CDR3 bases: TGTGCCAGCAGCCCCATCAATCCGGCTAGCTGGCGCACAGATACGCAGTATTTT.

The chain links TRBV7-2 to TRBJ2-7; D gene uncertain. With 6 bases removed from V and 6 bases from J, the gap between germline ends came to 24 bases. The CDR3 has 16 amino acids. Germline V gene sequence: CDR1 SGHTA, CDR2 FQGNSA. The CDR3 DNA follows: TGTGCCAGCAGGGTAGACCCCACGTTTCAATTTTCCGAGCAGTACTTC. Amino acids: CASRVDPTFQFSEQYF.

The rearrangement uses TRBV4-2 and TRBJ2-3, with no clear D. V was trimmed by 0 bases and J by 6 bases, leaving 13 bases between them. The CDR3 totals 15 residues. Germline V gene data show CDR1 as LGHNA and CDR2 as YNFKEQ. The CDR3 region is CASSQDTVEDDTQYF. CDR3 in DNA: TGTGCCAGCAGCCAAGATACGGTCGAGGACGATACGCAGTATTTT.

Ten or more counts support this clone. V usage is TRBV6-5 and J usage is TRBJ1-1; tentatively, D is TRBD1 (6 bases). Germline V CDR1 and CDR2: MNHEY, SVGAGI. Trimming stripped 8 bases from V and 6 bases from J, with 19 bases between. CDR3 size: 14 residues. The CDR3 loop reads CASGSLGGLAEAFF. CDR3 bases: TGTGCCAGCGGGTCTTTAGGGGGTCTCGCTGAAGCTTTCTTT.

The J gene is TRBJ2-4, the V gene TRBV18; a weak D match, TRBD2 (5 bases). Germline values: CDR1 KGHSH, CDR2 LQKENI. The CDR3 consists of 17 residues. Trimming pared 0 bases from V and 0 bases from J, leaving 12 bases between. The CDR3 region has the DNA TGTGCCAGCTCACCACCGGGAGCTAGTATAGCCAAAAACATTCAGTACTTC. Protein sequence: CASSPPGASIAKNIQYF.

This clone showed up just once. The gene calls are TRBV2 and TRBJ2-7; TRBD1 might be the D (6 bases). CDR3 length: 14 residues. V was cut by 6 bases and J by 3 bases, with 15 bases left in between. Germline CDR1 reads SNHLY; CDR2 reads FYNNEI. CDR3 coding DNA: TGTGCCAGCAGAGAGGGGACAACCAACTACGAGCAGTACTTC. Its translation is CASREGTTNYEQYF.

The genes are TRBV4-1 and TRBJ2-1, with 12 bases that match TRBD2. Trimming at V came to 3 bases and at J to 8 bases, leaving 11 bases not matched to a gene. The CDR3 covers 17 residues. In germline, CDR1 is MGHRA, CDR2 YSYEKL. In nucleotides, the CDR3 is TGCGCCAGCAGCCACCCTAGCGGGAGGGCCTTTTTTCATGAGCAGTTCTTC. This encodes CASSHPSGRAFFHEQFF.

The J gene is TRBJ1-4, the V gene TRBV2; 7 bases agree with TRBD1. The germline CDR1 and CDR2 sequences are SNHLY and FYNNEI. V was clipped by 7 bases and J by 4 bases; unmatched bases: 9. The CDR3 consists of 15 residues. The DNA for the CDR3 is TGTGCCAGCAACTTCTTGGGACAGCTTAATGAAAAACTGTTTTTT. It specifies CASNFLGQLNEKLFF.

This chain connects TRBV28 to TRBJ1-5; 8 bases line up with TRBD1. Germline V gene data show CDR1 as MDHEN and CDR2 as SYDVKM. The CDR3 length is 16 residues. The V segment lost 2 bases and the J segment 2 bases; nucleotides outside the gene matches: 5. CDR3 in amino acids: CASSLAGQGGNQPQHF. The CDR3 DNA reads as TGTGCCAGCAGTTTAGCTGGACAGGGAGGCAATCAGCCCCAGCATTTT.

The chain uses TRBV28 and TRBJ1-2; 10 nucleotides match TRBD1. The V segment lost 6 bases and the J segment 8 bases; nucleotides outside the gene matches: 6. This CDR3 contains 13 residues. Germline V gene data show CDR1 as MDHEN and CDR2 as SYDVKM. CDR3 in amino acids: CASRDRGRRGYTF. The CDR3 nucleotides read TGTGCCAGCAGAGACAGGGGGCGCCGGGGCTACACCTTC.

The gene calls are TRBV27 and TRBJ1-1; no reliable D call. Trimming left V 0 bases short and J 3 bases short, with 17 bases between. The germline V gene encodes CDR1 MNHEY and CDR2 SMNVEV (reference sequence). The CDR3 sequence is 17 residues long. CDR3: CASSLSFRSYFHTEAFF. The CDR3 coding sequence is TGTGCCAGCAGTTTATCGTTTCGGAGTTACTTTCACACTGAAGCTTTCTTT.

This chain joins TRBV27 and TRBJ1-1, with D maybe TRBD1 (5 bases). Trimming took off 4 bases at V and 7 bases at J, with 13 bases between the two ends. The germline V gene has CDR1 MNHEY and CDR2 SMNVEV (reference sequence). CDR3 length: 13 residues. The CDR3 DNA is TGTGCCAGCAGTTCCGGGACTACAATTGAAGCTTTCTTT. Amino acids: CASSSGTTIEAFF.

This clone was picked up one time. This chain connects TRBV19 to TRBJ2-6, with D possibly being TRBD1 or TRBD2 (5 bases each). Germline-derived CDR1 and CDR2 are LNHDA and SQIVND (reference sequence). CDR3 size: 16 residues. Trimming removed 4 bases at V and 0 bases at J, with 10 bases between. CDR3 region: CASSRDGNSGANVLTF. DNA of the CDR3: TGTGCCAGTAGTAGGGACGGAAACTCTGGGGCCAACGTCCTGACTTTC.

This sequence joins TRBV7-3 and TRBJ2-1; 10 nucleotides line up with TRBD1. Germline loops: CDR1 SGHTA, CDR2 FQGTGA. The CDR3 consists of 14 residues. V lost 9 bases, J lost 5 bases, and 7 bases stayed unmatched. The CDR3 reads CASQRDRGNNEQFF. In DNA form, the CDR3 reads TGTGCCAGTCAAAGGGACAGGGGTAACAATGAGCAGTTCTTC.

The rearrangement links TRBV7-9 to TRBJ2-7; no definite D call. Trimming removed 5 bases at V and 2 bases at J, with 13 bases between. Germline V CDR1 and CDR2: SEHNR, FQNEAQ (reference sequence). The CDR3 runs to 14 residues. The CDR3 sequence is CASSLNGKPYEQYF. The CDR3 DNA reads TGTGCCAGCAGCCTCAACGGAAAACCCTACGAGCAGTACTTC.

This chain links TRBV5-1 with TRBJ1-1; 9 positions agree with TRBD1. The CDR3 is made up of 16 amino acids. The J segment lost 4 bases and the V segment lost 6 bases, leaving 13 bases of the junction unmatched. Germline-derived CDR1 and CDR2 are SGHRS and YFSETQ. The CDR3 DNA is TGCGCCAGCAACACAGGGGGCGTCCAAACCGGCACTGAAGCTTTCTTT. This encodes CASNTGGVQTGTEAFF.

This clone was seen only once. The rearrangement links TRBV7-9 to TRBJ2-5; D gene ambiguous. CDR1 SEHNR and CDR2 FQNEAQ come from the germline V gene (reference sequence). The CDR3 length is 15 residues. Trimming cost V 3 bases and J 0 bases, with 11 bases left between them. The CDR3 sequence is CASSFQQANQETQYF. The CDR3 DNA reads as TGTGCCAGCAGCTTCCAGCAGGCGAACCAAGAGACCCAGTACTTC. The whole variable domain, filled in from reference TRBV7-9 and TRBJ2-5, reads DTGVSQNPRHKITKRGQNVTFRCDPISEHNRLYWYRQTLGQGPEFLTYFQNEAQLEKSRLLSDRFSAERPKGSFSTLEIQRTEQGDSAMYLCASSFQQANQETQYFGPGTRLLVL.

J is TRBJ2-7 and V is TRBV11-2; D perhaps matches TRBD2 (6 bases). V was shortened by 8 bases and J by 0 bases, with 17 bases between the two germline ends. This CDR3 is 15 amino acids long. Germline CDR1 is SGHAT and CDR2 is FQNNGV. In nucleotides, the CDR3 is TGTGCCAGCCGGGGGATAGGAGGCAGCTCCTACGAGCAGTACTTC. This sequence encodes CASRGIGGSSYEQYF.

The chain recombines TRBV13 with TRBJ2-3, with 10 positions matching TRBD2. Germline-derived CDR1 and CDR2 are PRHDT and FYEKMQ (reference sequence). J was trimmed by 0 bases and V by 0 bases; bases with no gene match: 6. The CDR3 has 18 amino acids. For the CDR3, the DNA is TGTGCCAGCAGCTTAGGCACTAGCGGGACCCGTAGCACAGATACGCAGTATTTT. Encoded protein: CASSLGTSGTRSTDTQYF.

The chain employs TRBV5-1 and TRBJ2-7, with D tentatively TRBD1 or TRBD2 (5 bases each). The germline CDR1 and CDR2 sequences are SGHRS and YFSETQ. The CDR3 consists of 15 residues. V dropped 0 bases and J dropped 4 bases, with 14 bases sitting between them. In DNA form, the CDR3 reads TGCGCCAGCAGCTTGGGTTTGGGACGGATATACGAGCAGTACTTC. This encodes CASSLGLGRIYEQYF.

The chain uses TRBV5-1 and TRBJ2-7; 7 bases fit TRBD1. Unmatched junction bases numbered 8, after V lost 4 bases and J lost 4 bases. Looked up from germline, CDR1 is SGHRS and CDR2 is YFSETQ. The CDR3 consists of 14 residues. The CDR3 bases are TGCGCCAGCAGCATAGCGCCAGGGGGTTACGAGCAGTACTTC. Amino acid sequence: CASSIAPGGYEQYF.

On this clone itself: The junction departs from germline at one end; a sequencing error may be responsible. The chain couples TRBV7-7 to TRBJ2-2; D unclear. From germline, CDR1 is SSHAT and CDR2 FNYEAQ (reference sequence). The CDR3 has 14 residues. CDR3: CASSLGLGTGELFF. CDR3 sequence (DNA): TGTGCTAGCAGCTTAGGCCTGGGGACCGGGGAGCTGTTTTTT. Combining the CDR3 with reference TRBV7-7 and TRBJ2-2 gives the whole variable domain GAGVSQSPRYKVTKRGQDVTLRCDPISSHATLYWYQQALGQGPEFLTYFNYEAQPDKSGLPSDRFSAERPEGSISTLTIQRTEQRDSAMYRCASSLGLGTGELFFGEGSRLTVL.

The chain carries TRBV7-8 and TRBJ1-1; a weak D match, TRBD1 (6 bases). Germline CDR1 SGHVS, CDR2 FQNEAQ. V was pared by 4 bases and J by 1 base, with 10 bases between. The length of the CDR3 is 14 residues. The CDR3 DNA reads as TGTGCCAGCAGCTACAGGGTTAAGAACACTGAAGCTTTCTTT. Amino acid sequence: CASSYRVKNTEAFF.

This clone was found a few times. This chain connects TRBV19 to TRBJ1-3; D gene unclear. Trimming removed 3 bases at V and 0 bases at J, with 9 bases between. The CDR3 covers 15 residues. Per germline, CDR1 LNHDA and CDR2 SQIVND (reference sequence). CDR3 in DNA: TGTGCCAGTAGTATCGAGCTGCGCTCTGGAAACACCATATATTTT. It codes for CASSIELRSGNTIYF.